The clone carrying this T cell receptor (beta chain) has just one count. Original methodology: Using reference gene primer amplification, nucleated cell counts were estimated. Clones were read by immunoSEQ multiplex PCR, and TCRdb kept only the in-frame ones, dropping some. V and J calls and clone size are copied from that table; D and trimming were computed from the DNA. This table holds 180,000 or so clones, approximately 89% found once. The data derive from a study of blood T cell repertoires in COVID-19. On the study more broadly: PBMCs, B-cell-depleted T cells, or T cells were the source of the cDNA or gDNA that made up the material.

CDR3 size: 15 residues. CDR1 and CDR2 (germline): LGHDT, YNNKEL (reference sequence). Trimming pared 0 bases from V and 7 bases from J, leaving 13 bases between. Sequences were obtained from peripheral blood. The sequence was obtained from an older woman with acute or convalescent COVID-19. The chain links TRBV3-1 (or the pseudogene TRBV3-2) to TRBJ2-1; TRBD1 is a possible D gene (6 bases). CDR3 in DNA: TGTGCCAGCAGCCAAGACTCCGGGACACTAAATGAGCAGTTCTTC. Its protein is CASSQDSGTLNEQFF.